The 24 T cell receptor beta chains below come from one sample, sequenced in a study of vaccination and CD4 T cells after COVID-19. Which antigens these TCRs recognize remains unknown. Treatment meaning: roughly ten-day PBMC culture with coronavirus spike peptide pools or control peptides (ViraFEST assay). The Oncomine TCR Beta short-read assay was applied to DNA of cultured CD4+ T cells. TCRdb recomputed calls from the PCR reads with MiXCR, one row per CDR3 protein. Seen here are around 13,000 distinct CDR3 sequences, around 53% observed once, and the top ten hold 16%. Sequencing was done on a sample of CD4+ T cells from blood, cultured in vitro. The receptors stem from a human donor who had recovered from COVID-19.

This chain uses TRBV2 with TRBJ1-5; D is uncertain. Germline CDR1 SNHLY, CDR2 FYNNEI. The CDR3 is 15 amino acids. Trimming left V 2 bases short and J 8 bases short, with 16 bases between. The CDR3 sequence is CASSEISDAGKPQHF. DNA of the CDR3: TGTGCCAGCAGTGAAATCTCGGACGCAGGAAAGCCCCAGCATTTT.

The chain combines TRBV2 with TRBJ2-3, with 11 bases matching TRBD1. Germline assignment: CDR1 SNHLY and CDR2 FYNNEI. The CDR3 loop spans 15 amino acids. V shed 7 bases, J shed 10 bases, and the junction held 13 bases outside the gene matches. CDR3 bases: TGTGCCAGCAAACCCGGGACAGGGGGATTTATGGCGCAGTATTTT. Its protein is CASKPGTGGFMAQYF. Combining the CDR3 with reference TRBV2 and TRBJ2-3 gives the whole variable domain EPEVTQTPSHQVTQMGQEVILRCVPISNHLYFYWYRQILGQKVEFLVSFYNNEISEKSEIFDDQFSVERPDGSNFTLKIRSTKLEDSAMYFCASKPGTGGFMAQYFGPGTRLTVL.

In DNA form, the CDR3 reads TGTGCCAGCAGCTTGAAGGGGCTCCAGCCCCAGCATTTT. Protein product: CASSLKGLQPQHF. The chain is built from TRBV7-2 and TRBJ1-5, with D maybe TRBD1 (5 bases). Germline lookup yields CDR1 SGHTA and CDR2 FQGNSA. This CDR3 is built from 13 residues. Trimming took off 3 bases at V and 7 bases at J, with 10 bases between the two ends.

V and J are TRBV19 and TRBJ1-1; no definite D call. Trimming took 3 bases from V and 0 from J, leaving 11 bases between them. The germline CDR1 and CDR2 sequences are LNHDA and SQIVND (reference sequence). CDR3 length equals 15 residues. The CDR3 sequence is CASSIPGFVNTEAFF. The CDR3 region has the DNA TGTGCCAGTAGTATTCCCGGGTTCGTGAACACTGAAGCTTTCTTT.

This clonotype was observed a few times. This sequence joins TRBV20-1 and TRBJ1-1, with a tentative D call TRBD1 (6 bases). Germline values: CDR1 DFQATT, CDR2 SNEGSKA (reference sequence). V shed 1 base and J shed 4 bases, with 16 bases lying between them. This CDR3 spans 15 amino acids. CDR3 nucleotide sequence: TGCAGTGCTAGAGCTCCGACAGGTTGGAGCACTGAAGCTTTCTTT. It translates to CSARAPTGWSTEAFF.

The J gene is TRBJ1-1, the V gene TRBV25-1; D ambiguous. CDR3 length equals 13 residues. V was pared by 3 bases and J by 6 bases, with 11 bases between. Germline CDR1 is MGHDK and CDR2 is SYGVNS. The CDR3 sequence is CASSDTPHAEAFF. CDR3 nucleotides: TGTGCCAGCAGTGACACCCCCCACGCTGAAGCTTTCTTT.

The chain is built from TRBV10-3 and TRBJ2-5, with 8 nucleotides matching TRBD1. The germline V gene has CDR1 ENHRY and CDR2 SYGVKD. After removal of 0 bases from V and 3 bases from J, the junction contained 12 bases not matched to a gene. The CDR3 spans 18 residues. The CDR3 coding sequence is TGTGCCATCAGTGAGTCGATTGGCAGGGGGCTTGGTAAAGAGACCCAGTACTTC. Translation: CAISESIGRGLGKETQYF.

The chain has TRBV19 and TRBJ2-5; 9 nucleotides match TRBD1. The CDR3 is 15 amino acids. V gave up 5 bases and J gave up 2 bases; unmatched junction bases: 6. The germline gives CDR1 LNHDA, CDR2 SQIVND (reference sequence). CDR3 nucleotide sequence: TGTGCCAGTAGTGTTACCGGGACAGGGCAAGAGACCCAGTACTTC. Translated, it gives CASSVTGTGQETQYF.

This clonotype showed up just a few times. This chain joins TRBV20-1 and TRBJ1-2; 12 nucleotides agree with TRBD1. The CDR3 sequence is 16 residues long. The trim removed 1 base at V and 4 bases at J, leaving 7 bases unmatched. Looked up from germline, CDR1 is DFQATT and CDR2 is SNEGSKA (reference sequence). This chain's CDR3 is CSARVPGQGAGYGYTF. DNA for the CDR3: TGCAGTGCTAGAGTCCCGGGACAGGGGGCCGGCTATGGCTACACCTTC.

This chain uses TRBV12-3 or TRBV12-4 with TRBJ2-1, with TRBD1 as a possible D gene (5 bases). The V end was cut by 5 bases, the J end by 9 bases, with 17 bases between. This CDR3 comprises 14 residues. Here the CDR3 reads CASSPRYGAAEQFF. In DNA, the CDR3 is TGTGCCAGCAGTCCTCGTTATGGGGCGGCTGAGCAGTTCTTC.

This chain links TRBV7-3 with TRBJ2-2; D remains ambiguous. Looked up from germline, CDR1 is SGHTA and CDR2 is FQGTGA. V lost 4 bases, J lost 3 bases, and 6 bases lay in between. CDR3 length: 13 amino acids. The CDR3 spells CASSSHHTGELFF. The CDR3 DNA follows: TGTGCCAGCAGCTCACATCACACCGGGGAGCTGTTTTTT.

The chain uses TRBV12-3 or TRBV12-4 and TRBJ2-1; TRBD2 aligns across 8 bases. The CDR3 covers 14 residues. Trimming took 1 base from V and 7 from J; bases not matched to a gene: 3. CDR3 protein: CASSLEAGVNEQFF. The CDR3, as DNA: TGTGCCAGCAGTTTAGAAGCGGGAGTTAATGAGCAGTTCTTC.

This clonotype appeared a few times. The J gene is TRBJ2-2, the V gene TRBV6-5; D not certain. Trimming removed 3 bases at V and 1 base at J, with 6 bases between. CDR3 length: 14 residues. Germline loops: CDR1 MNHEY, CDR2 SVGAGI. The CDR3 nucleotides read TGTGCCAGCAGTTATTTCAGGAACACCGGGGAGCTGTTTTTT. This sequence encodes CASSYFRNTGELFF.

This clonotype was counted a single time. This chain links TRBV20-1 with TRBJ2-7; D is unresolved. Germline assignment: CDR1 DFQATT and CDR2 SNEGSKA (reference sequence). V lost 0 bases to trimming and J lost 2 bases, with 17 bases between them. The CDR3 spans 16 residues. The CDR3 DNA follows: TGCAGTGCTAGAGATCCCAACGGCGCTACCCCCTACGAGCAGTACTTC. This codes for CSARDPNGATPYEQYF.

In regard to this clonotype: The conserved phenylalanine or tryptophan is not found at the CDR3 terminus, so this likely reflects a read error. The chain employs TRBV7-2 and TRBJ2-7, with 12 bases lining up with TRBD2. V dropped 1 base and J dropped 2; count of bases not matched to a gene: 3. The CDR3 contains 16 residues. Germline-derived CDR1 and CDR2 are SGHTA and FQGNSA. The CDR3 loop reads CASSLETSGSTYEQYL. The CDR3 bases are TGTGCCAGCAGCTTAGAGACTAGCGGGAGTACCTACGAGCAGTACTTG.

This sequence joins TRBV19 and TRBJ2-2; possibly TRBD2 for D (6 bases). The CDR3 has 15 residues. Germline values: CDR1 LNHDA, CDR2 SQIVND (reference sequence). Trimming took 7 bases from V and 4 from J, leaving 16 bases between them. The CDR3 loop reads CASTQPLAGTGELFF. In DNA, the CDR3 is TGTGCCAGTACCCAGCCACTAGCTGGCACCGGGGAGCTGTTTTTT.

The chain links TRBV20-1 to TRBJ2-7, with 7 bases that match TRBD1. The CDR3 is made up of 14 amino acids. The germline V gene has CDR1 DFQATT and CDR2 SNEGSKA (reference sequence). J gave up 6 bases and V 7 bases, and 15 bases lay outside the gene matches. The CDR3 loop reads CSGRRNRGGREQYF. The CDR3 region has the DNA TGCAGTGGCAGGCGAAACAGGGGCGGTCGCGAGCAGTACTTC.

The chain has TRBV10-1 and TRBJ2-6; no definite D call. Germline CDR1 and CDR2: WNHNN and SYGVQD (reference sequence). The CDR3 covers 14 residues. Trimming removed 4 bases from V and 4 bases from J, with 8 bases in between. CDR3 nucleotides: TGCGCCAGCAGTGCCAGTCTCGGGGCCAACGTCCTGACTTTC. Translating it yields CASSASLGANVLTF.

This rearrangement joins TRBV5-1 to TRBJ1-3; 8 positions agree with TRBD1. This CDR3 comprises 13 residues. The trim removed 4 bases at V and 8 bases at J, leaving 5 bases unmatched. Germline CDR1 is SGHRS and CDR2 is YFSETQ. The DNA of the CDR3 is TGCGCCAGCAGCCCGCAGGGGGCGGACACCATATATTTT. It specifies CASSPQGADTIYF.

This sequence joins TRBV5-1 and TRBJ2-1; 12 bases line up with TRBD2. With 3 bases clipped from V and 4 bases from J, the junction kept 8 bases outside the gene matches. CDR1 SGHRS and CDR2 YFSETQ come from the germline V gene. There are 17 residues in the CDR3. The CDR3 nucleotides read TGCGCCAGCAGCTCAAACCCCGGGACTAGCGGGTACAATGAGCAGTTCTTC. Amino acid sequence: CASSSNPGTSGYNEQFF.

The chain joins TRBV4-3 to TRBJ2-3; D call uncertain. V lost 3 bases and J 5 bases, leaving 9 bases between the germline ends. Germline-derived CDR1 and CDR2 are LGHNA and YSLEER. This CDR3 contains 13 residues. The CDR3 DNA is TGCGCCAGCAGCCACACACCCGAAGATACGCAGTATTTT. Protein: CASSHTPEDTQYF.

This chain uses TRBV29-1 with TRBJ2-5; tentatively, D is TRBD1 (6 bases). The germline gives CDR1 SQVTM, CDR2 ANQGSEA. CDR3 size: 15 residues. Trimming took 3 bases from V and 5 from J, leaving 19 bases between them. CDR3 residues: CSVDLLGAQGETQYF. As DNA, the CDR3 is TGCAGCGTTGATCTTTTGGGGGCTCAGGGTGAGACCCAGTACTTC.

This sequence joins TRBV7-2 and TRBJ2-5; D may correspond to TRBD1 or TRBD2 (5 bases each). The germline V gene has CDR1 SGHTA and CDR2 FQGNSA. Trimming took 4 bases from V and 1 from J, leaving 13 bases between them. The CDR3 totals 15 residues. For the CDR3, the DNA is TGTGCCAGCAGCTCGAGGGGCAGGGCCCAAGAGACCCAGTACTTC. Amino acid sequence: CASSSRGRAQETQYF.

CDR3 sequence: CSVGTGAYRLTDTQYF. The CDR3 nucleotides read TGCAGCGTCGGGACAGGGGCCTACCGACTCACAGATACGCAGTATTTT. This chain connects TRBV29-1 to TRBJ2-3; 10 nucleotides match TRBD1. The trim removed 6 bases at V and 2 bases at J, leaving 11 bases unmatched. This CDR3 has 16 residues. Germline values: CDR1 SQVTM, CDR2 ANQGSEA.